Below, one TCR beta chain is given with its context. Its antigen is not identified. The data derive from a study of cytomegalovirus exposure and HLA in healthy donors. Study-level results: DRB1 showed the most TCR associations and HLA-C the fewest in a later analysis, as rates varied by HLA locus. As a later analysis showed, a missense DCLRE1C variant was linked to trimming of TCR beta V- and J-genes.

This PCR relied on a set of 60 Vbeta primers and 13 Jbeta primers. The protocol was immunoSEQ multiplex PCR, while the TCRdb copy is restricted to in-frame clones and leaves out a portion. There are approximately 160,000 clones in the sample; 77% occur only once, and about 2.6% lies in the top ten. V was shortened by 4 bases and J by 2 bases, with 15 bases between the two germline ends. Germline lookup yields CDR1 SGDLS and CDR2 YYNGEE. CDR3 length: 15 residues. The receptor was isolated from a woman in her thirties or forties in good health and CMV-seropositive. The chain combines TRBV9 with TRBJ2-5; D perhaps matches TRBD1 (6 bases). Sequenced sample: PBMCs. DNA of the CDR3: TGTGCCAGCAGCCCCCCAAGGGGGATACAAGAGACCCAGTACTTC. Translating it yields CASSPPRGIQETQYF.